Each of the 14 T cell receptor beta chains below was sequenced from the same sample in a study of blood T cell repertoires in COVID-19. Repertoires were generated with immunoSEQ multiplex PCR, while TCRdb's copy carries only in-frame clones and drops some. The repertoire consists of 150,000 to 170,000 clones, with over 75% occurring once and the leading ten covering approximately 0.63%. Input material: peripheral blood. These receptors originate from a man aged 60-69 years with COVID-19, enrolled during active disease.

The chain employs TRBV25-1 and TRBJ2-7; 14 bases fit TRBD2. This CDR3 is 14 amino acids long. Germline lookup yields CDR1 MGHDK and CDR2 SYGVNS. After removal of 6 bases from V and 4 bases from J, the junction contained 2 bases not matched to a gene. Here the CDR3 DNA reads TGTGCCAGCAGCGGGACTAGCGGGGGTTACGAGCAGTACTTC. Its protein product is CASSGTSGGYEQYF.

This clone was seen only a few times. The CDR3 sequence is CASSQGQGGGYTF. The CDR3, as DNA: TGTGCCAGCAGTCAAGGACAGGGCGGTGGCTACACCTTC. This rearrangement joins TRBV2 to TRBJ1-2; 8 bases line up with TRBD1. The CDR3 is 13 amino acids. The germline gives CDR1 SNHLY, CDR2 FYNNEI. J was trimmed by 7 bases and V by 5 bases; bases with no gene match: 6.

This clone was found once. This chain joins TRBV11-2 and TRBJ2-6, with D perhaps matching TRBD1 (5 bases). CDR1 is SGHAT and CDR2 is FQNNGV in the germline V gene. The CDR3 has 15 amino acids. V was shortened by 5 bases and J by 0 bases, with 8 bases between the two germline ends. CDR3 in amino acids: CASSRQNSGANVLTF. The CDR3 region has the DNA TGTGCCAGCAGCCGACAGAACTCTGGGGCCAACGTCCTGACTTTC. Full variable domain (rest looked up from reference TRBV11-2 and TRBJ2-6): EAGVAQSPRYKIIEKRQSVAFWCNPISGHATLYWYQQILGQGPKLLIQFQNNGVVDDSQLPKDRFSAERLKGVDSTLKIQPAKLEDSAVYLCASSRQNSGANVLTFGAGSRLTVL.

The J gene is TRBJ1-3, the V gene TRBV7-9; no clear D gene. The CDR3 has 15 residues. The V end lost 4 bases, the J end lost 0 bases, and 10 bases lay between the germline ends. CDR1 is SEHNR and CDR2 is FQNEAQ in the germline V gene (reference sequence). In nucleotides, the CDR3 is TGTGCCAGCAGCTCCGCCTCGGGCTCTGGAAACACCATATATTTT. Its translation: CASSSASGSGNTIYF.

This chain links TRBV18 with TRBJ1-5; 7 bases map to TRBD1. CDR1 KGHSH and CDR2 LQKENI come from the germline V gene. With 5 bases clipped from V and 1 base from J, the junction kept 8 bases outside the gene matches. This CDR3 has 16 residues. The CDR3 DNA sequence: TGTGCCAGCTCATCCCAACAGGGGTCAAGCAATCAGCCCCAGCATTTT. It encodes CASSSQQGSSNQPQHF.

This clone was counted between two and nine times. The chain combines TRBV14 with TRBJ1-2, with D unresolved. The CDR3 covers 15 residues. Germline V gene sequence: CDR1 SGHDN, CDR2 FVKESK. V lost 0 bases and J lost 6, with 14 bases in between. The CDR3 DNA reads TGTGCCAGCAGCCAAGATACCGGGGTGGGTGATGGCTACACCTTC. As protein: CASSQDTGVGDGYTF.

The chain uses TRBV6-5 and TRBJ1-6; TRBD1 matches at 8 bases. V trimming: 8 bases; J trimming: 6 bases; junction bases outside the gene matches: 6. CDR1 is MNHEY and CDR2 is SVGAGI in the germline V gene. The CDR3 has 14 amino acids. The CDR3 protein is CASGSGGSNSPLHF. CDR3 nucleotides: TGTGCCAGCGGATCAGGGGGCAGTAATTCACCCCTCCACTTT.

The CDR3 region is CAWSREISPLHF. The CDR3 DNA sequence: TGTGCCTGGAGCAGGGAAATTTCACCCCTCCACTTT. The chain employs TRBV30 and TRBJ1-6, with a possible D match to TRBD1 (5 bases). Germline values: CDR1 GTSNPN, CDR2 SVGIG (reference sequence). The CDR3 spans 12 residues. With 3 bases removed from V and 9 bases from J, the gap between germline ends came to 9 bases.

The chain joins TRBV24-1 to TRBJ2-2; 11 bases are a match to TRBD1. CDR1 is KGHDR, CDR2 SFDVKD, per germline. The V and J ends lost 3 bases and 3 bases, in that order; junction bases with no gene match: 2. The length of the CDR3 is 16 residues. The CDR3, as DNA: TGTGCCACCAGTGATCAGGGACAGGGGGACACCGGGGAGCTGTTTTTT. It is translated as CATSDQGQGDTGELFF.

The chain has TRBV7-3 and TRBJ2-3; possibly TRBD1 for D (6 bases). The ends were cut back, 5 bases at V and 6 bases at J, with 15 bases in the middle. The CDR3 has 14 residues. From germline, CDR1 is SGHTA and CDR2 FQGTGA. Written as DNA, the CDR3 is TGTGCCAGCAGCCGTTCGACAGGCGCGGATACGCAGTATTTT. It is translated as CASSRSTGADTQYF.

The V call is TRBV5-6, the J call TRBJ2-7; D may be TRBD2 (5 bases). Per the germline V gene, CDR1 is SGHDT and CDR2 is YYEEEE. Trimming cost V 4 bases and J 0 bases, with 11 bases left between them. The CDR3 is 14 residues long. For the CDR3, the DNA is TGTGCCAGCAGCCCGAGGGCCCTCTCCTACGAGCAGTACTTC. Translated, it gives CASSPRALSYEQYF.

The rearrangement uses TRBV5-1 and TRBJ2-5; 8 positions agree with TRBD2. Germline CDR1 reads SGHRS; CDR2 reads YFSETQ. The V gene end was trimmed by 4 bases and the J gene end by 2 bases; junction bases not matched to a gene: 7. The CDR3 is made up of 15 amino acids. CDR3 residues: CASSRAGVQQETQYF. For the CDR3, the DNA is TGCGCCAGCAGCAGAGCGGGGGTGCAACAAGAGACCCAGTACTTC. Using reference TRBV5-1 and TRBJ2-5 for the parts outside the CDR3, the full variable domain is KAGVTQTPRYLIKTRGQQVTLSCSPISGHRSVSWYQQTPGQGLQFLFEYFSETQRNKGNFPGRFSGRQFSNSRSEMNVSTLELGDSALYLCASSRAGVQQETQYFGPGTRLLVL.

The chain links TRBV27 to TRBJ2-6; no reliable D call. Per germline, CDR1 MNHEY and CDR2 SMNVEV (reference sequence). The CDR3 sequence is 17 residues long. Trimming left V 3 bases short and J 0 bases short, with 12 bases between. The CDR3 DNA reads as TGTGCCAGCAGTTTCGGTCGGCAGGTCTCTGGGGCCAACGTCCTGACTTTC. Translated, it gives CASSFGRQVSGANVLTF.

The V gene is TRBV9, the J gene TRBJ2-1; TRBD2 is a possible D gene (5 bases). The germline CDR1 and CDR2 sequences are SGDLS and YYNGEE. The CDR3 is 14 amino acids. Trimming pared 0 bases from V and 8 bases from J, leaving 12 bases between. This chain's CDR3 is CASSVGSGYDEQFF. The CDR3 bases are TGTGCCAGCAGCGTAGGGTCGGGGTACGATGAGCAGTTCTTC.